The sequence of this T cell receptor (beta chain) was determined in a study of blood T cell repertoires in COVID-19. Study-wide context: Sites across the United States, Italy and Spain contributed samples from acute and convalescent COVID-19. Sources were T cells, B-cell-depleted T cells, or PBMCs; the material itself was cDNA or gDNA.

Original data processing: Nucleated cell counts were estimated from reference gene primer amplification. Here immunoSEQ multiplex PCR was the method, and the copy in TCRdb shows in-frame clones only, minus some. V, J and clone size reflect that table, while D and trimming were determined from the DNA. The repertoire holds roughly 68,000 clones, with approximately 85% as singletons. The V end was cut by 3 bases, the J end by 6 bases, with 7 bases between. The CDR3 has 13 amino acids. CDR1 and CDR2 (germline): SGDLS, YYNGEE. This clone was picked up one time. Other nucleotide sequences from this sample produce the same CDR3.

The chain links TRBV9 to TRBJ1-6; D is unresolved. The sequenced material came from peripheral blood. The TCR comes from a man in his fifties with acute or convalescent COVID-19. This chain's CDR3 is CASSAGGNSPLHF. For the CDR3, the DNA is TGTGCCAGCAGCGCCGGCGGTAATTCACCCCTCCACTTT.